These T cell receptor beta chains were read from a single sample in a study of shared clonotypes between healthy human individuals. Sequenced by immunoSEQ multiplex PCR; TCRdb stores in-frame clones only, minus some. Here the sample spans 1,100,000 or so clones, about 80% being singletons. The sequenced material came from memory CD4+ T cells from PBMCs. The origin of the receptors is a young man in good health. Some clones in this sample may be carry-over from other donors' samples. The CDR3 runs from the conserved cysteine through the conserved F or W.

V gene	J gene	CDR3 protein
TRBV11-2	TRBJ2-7	CASSLRQGEAFEQYF
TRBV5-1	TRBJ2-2	CASSLGPSGNTGELFF
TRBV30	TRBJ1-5	CAWSPGTGYSSNQPQHF
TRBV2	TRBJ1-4	CASLLSPTNEKLFF
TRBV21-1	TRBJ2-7	CASSTLGSGTAPRKVYEQYF
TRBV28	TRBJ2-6	CASSPGLAGFSGANVLTF
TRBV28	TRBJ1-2	CASSSRVMGYTF
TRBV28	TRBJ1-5	CASSLSVGNQPQHF
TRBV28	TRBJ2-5	CASSFWRETQYF
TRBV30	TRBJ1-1	CAWSQGGTEAFF
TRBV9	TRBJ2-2	CASSVTQTGGVLFF
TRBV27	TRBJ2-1	CASSLFTSGSYNEQFF
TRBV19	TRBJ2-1	CASSRDDEQFF
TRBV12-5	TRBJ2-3	CASGLGATDTQYF
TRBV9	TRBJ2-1	CASSPGPADNEQFF
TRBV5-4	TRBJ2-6	CASSNPTAGANVLTF
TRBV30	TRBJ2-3	CAWRAGGDTQYF
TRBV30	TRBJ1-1	CAWGSLPSPEAFF
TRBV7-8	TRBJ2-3	CASSSSSGSRTDTQYF
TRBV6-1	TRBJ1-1	CASSDLLNTEAFF
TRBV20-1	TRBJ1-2	CSAGAAGYTF
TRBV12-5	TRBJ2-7	CASGLALAGVPYEQYF
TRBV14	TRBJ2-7	CASSNPDRPYPHEQYF
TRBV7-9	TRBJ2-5	CASSPQETQYF
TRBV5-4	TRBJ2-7	CASSLSLGTPPTEQYF
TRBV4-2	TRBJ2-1	CASSQDLGGRDYNEQFF
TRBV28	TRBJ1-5	CASKDRFVDYQPQHF
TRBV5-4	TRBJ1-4	CASSLRQGGEKLFF
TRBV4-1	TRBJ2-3	CASSQVGTDTQYF
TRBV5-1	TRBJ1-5	CASSLGGLGQPQHF
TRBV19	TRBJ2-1	CASSIAHRYNEQFF
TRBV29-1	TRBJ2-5	CSVVQAQTQYF
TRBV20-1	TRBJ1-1	CGGILNTEAFF
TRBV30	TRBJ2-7	CAWSVRHVSGRASEQYF
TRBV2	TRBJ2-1	CASSERSAVRNEQFF
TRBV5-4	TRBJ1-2	CASSFAGGDGYGYTF